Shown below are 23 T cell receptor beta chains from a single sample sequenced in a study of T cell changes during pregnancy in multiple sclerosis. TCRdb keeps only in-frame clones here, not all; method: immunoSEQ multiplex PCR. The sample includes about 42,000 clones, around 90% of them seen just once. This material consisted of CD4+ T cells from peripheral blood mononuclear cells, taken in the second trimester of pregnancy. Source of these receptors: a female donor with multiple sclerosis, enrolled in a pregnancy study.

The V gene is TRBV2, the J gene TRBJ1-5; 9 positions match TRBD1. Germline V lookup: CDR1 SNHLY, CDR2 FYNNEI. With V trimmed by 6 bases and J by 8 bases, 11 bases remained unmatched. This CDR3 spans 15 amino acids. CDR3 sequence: CASRLGQGQMEPQHF. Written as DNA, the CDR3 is TGTGCCAGCAGGTTGGGACAGGGACAAATGGAGCCCCAGCATTTT.

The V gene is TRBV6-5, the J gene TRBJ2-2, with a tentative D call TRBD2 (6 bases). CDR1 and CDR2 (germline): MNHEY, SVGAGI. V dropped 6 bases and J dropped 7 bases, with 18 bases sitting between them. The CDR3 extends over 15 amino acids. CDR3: CASRPLGGSIGELFF. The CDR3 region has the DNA TGTGCCAGCAGACCCCTTGGAGGGAGTATCGGGGAGCTGTTTTTT.

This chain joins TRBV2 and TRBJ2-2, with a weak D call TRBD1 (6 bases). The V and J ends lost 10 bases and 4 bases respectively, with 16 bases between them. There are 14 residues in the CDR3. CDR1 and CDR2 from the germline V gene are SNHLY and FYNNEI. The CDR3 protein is CATSTGIITGELFF. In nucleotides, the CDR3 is TGTGCCACATCCACAGGGATCATCACCGGGGAGCTGTTTTTT.

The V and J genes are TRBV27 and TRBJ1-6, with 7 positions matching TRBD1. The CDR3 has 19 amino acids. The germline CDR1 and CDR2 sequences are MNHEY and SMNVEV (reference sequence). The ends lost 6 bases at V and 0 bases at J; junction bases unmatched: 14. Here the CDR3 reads CASSYTLTGWSSYNSPLHF. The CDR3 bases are TGTGCCAGCAGCTACACCTTGACAGGGTGGAGCTCCTATAATTCACCCCTCCACTTT.

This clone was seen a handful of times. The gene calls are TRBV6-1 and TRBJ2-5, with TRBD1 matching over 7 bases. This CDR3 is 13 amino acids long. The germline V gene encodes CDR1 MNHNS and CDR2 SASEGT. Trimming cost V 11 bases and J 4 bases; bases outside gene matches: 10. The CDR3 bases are TGTGCCTCAACCCGGAACAGGGGAGAGACCCAGTACTTC. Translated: CASTRNRGETQYF.

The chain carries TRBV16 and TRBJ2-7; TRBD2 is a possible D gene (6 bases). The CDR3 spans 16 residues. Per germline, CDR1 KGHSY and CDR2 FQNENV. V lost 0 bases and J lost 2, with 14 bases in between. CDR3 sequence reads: CASSQSGGSGTYEQYF. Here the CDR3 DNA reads TGTGCCAGCAGCCAATCCGGGGGTTCAGGGACCTACGAGCAGTACTTC.

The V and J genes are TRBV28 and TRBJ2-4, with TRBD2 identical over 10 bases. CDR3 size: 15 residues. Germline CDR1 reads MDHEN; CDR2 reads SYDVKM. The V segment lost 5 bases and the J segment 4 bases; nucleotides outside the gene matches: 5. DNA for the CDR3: TGTGCCAGCAGTACCTCGGGACTAGCGAAAAACATTCAGTACTTC. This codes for CASSTSGLAKNIQYF.

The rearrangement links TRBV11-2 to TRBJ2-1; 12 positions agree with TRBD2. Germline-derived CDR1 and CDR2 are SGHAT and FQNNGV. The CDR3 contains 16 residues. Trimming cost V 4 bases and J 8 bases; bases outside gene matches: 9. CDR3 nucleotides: TGTGCCAGCAGCTCTCTAACTAGCGGGAGGTTGTATGAGCAGTTCTTC. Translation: CASSSLTSGRLYEQFF.

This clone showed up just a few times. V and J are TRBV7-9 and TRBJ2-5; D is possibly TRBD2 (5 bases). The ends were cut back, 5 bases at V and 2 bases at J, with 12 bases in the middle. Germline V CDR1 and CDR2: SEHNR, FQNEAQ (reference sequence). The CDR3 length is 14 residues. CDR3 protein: CASSQARVQETQYF. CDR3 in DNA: TGTGCCAGCAGCCAGGCGAGGGTTCAAGAGACCCAGTACTTC.

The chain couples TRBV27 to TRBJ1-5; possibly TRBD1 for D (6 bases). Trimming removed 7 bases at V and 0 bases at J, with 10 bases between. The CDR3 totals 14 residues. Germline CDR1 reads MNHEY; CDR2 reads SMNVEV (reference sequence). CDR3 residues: CASKDSLSNQPQHF. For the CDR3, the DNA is TGTGCCAGCAAGGACAGCCTTAGCAATCAGCCCCAGCATTTT.

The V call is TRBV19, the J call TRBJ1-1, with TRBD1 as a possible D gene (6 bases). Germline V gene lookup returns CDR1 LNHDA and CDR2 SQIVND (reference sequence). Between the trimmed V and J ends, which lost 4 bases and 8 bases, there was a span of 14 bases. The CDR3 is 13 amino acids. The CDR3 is CASSTSIGTEAFF. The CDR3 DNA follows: TGTGCCAGTAGTACCTCCATCGGGACAGAAGCTTTCTTT.

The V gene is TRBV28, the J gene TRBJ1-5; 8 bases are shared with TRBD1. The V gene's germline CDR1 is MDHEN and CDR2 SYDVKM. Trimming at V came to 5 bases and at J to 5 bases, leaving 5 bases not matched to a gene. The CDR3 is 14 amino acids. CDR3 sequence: CASSPDRVDQPQHF. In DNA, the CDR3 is TGTGCCAGCAGTCCGGACAGGGTAGATCAGCCCCAGCATTTT.

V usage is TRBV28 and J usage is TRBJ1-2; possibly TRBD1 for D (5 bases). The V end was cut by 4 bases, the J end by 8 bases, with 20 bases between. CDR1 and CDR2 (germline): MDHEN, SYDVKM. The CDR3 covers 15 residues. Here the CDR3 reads CASSSGPGSTGGYTF. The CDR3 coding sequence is TGTGCCAGCAGTTCTGGGCCAGGGTCTACTGGGGGCTACACCTTC.

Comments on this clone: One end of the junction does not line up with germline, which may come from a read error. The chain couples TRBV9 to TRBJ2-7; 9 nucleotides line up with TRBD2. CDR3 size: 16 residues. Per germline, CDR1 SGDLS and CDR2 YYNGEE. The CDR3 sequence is CASSVEDGTSSHEQYF. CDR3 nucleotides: TGTGCCAGCAGCGTAGAAGATGGGACTAGCTCCCACGAGCAGTACTTC.

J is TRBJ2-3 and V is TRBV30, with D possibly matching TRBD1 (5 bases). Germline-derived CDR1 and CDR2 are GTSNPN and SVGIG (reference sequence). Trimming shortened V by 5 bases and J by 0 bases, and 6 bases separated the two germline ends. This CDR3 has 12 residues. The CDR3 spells CAWDSSTDTQYF. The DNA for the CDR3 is TGTGCCTGGGACAGCAGCACAGATACGCAGTATTTT.

The CDR3 spells CASSPRPDRLAFF. The CDR3 coding sequence is TGTGCCAGCAGTCCCCGCCCCGACAGGCTGGCTTTCTTT. J is TRBJ1-1 and V is TRBV6-5; a weak D match, TRBD1 (6 bases). Trimming removed 5 bases at V and 11 bases at J, with 18 bases between. CDR1 and CDR2 from the germline V gene are MNHEY and SVGAGI. CDR3 size: 13 residues.

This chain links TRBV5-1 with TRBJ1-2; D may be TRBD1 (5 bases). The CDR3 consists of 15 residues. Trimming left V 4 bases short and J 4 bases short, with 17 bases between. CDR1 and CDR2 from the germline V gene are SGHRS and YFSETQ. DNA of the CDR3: TGCGCCAGCAGCAGTCGGACGACGGGGGTCTATGGCTACACCTTC. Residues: CASSSRTTGVYGYTF.

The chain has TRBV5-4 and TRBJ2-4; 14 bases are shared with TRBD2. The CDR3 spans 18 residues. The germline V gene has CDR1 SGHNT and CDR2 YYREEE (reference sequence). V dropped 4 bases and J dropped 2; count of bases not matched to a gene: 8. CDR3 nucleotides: TGTGCCAGCAGCAAGGGACTAGCGGGAGTAGGGACCAAAAACATTCAGTACTTC. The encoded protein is CASSKGLAGVGTKNIQYF.

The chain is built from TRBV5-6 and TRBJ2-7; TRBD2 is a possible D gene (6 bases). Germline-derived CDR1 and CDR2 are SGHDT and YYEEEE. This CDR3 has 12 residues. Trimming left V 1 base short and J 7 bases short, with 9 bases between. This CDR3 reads CASSLRRGEQYF. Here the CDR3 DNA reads TGTGCCAGCAGCTTGAGGCGGGGTGAGCAGTACTTC. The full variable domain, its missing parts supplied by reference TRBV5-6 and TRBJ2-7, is DAGVTQSPTHLIKTRGQQVTLRCSPKSGHDTVSWYQQALGQGPQFIFQYYEEEERQRGNFPDRFSGHQFPNYSSELNVNALLLGDSALYLCASSLRRGEQYFGPGTRLTVT.

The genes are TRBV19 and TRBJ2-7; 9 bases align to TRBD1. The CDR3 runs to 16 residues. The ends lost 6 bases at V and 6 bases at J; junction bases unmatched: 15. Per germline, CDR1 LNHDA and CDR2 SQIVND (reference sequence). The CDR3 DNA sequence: TGTGCCAGTAGCACCAACATCCCGGGACAGGGAGGCGAGCAGTACTTC. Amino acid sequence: CASSTNIPGQGGEQYF.

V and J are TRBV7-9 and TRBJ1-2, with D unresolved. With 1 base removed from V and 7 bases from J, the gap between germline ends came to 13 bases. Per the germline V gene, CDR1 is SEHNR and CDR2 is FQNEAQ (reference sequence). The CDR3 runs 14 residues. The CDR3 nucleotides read TGTGCCAGCAGCTTAGTGGCGTTTGAGGGTGGCTACACCTTC. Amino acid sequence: CASSLVAFEGGYTF.

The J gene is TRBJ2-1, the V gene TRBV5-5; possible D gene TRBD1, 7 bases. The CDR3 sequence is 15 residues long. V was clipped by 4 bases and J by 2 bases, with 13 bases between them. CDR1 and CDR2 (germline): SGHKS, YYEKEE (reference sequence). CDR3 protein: CASSNGGTAYNEQFF. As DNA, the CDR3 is TGTGCCAGCAGCAATGGCGGGACAGCCTACAATGAGCAGTTCTTC.

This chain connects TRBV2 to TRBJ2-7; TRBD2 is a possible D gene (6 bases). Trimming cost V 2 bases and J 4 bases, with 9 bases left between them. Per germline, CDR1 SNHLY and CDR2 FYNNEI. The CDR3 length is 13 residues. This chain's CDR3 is CASSETREYEQYF. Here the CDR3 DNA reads TGTGCCAGCAGTGAAACGCGGGAATACGAGCAGTACTTC.